Detailed here is one T cell receptor (beta chain). Its specificity is unknown. This sample was included in a study of T cell responses to AZD1222 COVID-19 vaccine. V lost 7 bases to trimming and J lost 3 bases; unmatched junction nucleotides: 13. The germline V gene encodes CDR1 SGHTA and CDR2 FQGNSA. CDR3 length: 16 amino acids. Method: immunoSEQ multiplex PCR; TCRdb's copy keeps in-frame clones and lacks some. The data hold 90,000 to 120,000 clones, with around 94% observed a single time. Study-level points and caveats: Possibly, clonal diversity was underestimated; donors were largely white British and included more females.

This sequence was found in an adult in good health. This rearrangement joins TRBV7-2 to TRBJ2-7; 9 bases are a match to TRBD1. Sequences were derived from peripheral blood, sampled on day 0 of AZD1222 vaccination. DNA of the CDR3: TGTGCCAGCACCTCAACCGCGGACAGGGGACTCTACGAGCAGTACTTC. Translation gives CASTSTADRGLYEQYF.